This T cell receptor (beta chain) comes out of a study of CD8+CD57+ T cells in acquired aplastic anemia. The wider study: Quantities of DNA derived from sorted CD4+ and CD8+ cells averaged approximately 3 ug. In CD4+ cells, healthy donors produced an average of about 10 million reads.

Trimming shortened V by 4 bases and J by 2 bases, and 24 bases separated the two germline ends. This CDR3 is 18 amino acids long. Germline assignment: CDR1 SGDLS and CDR2 YYNGEE. Researchers used genomic DNA as the template to profile TCR beta VDJ and CDR3. TCRdb ran MiXCR on the reads and lists one entry per CDR3 protein. The sample contains hundreds of thousands of distinct CDR3 sequences, about 70% of which appear only once. A note on this clonotype: No antigen is known for it.

Study-wide results and caveats: Patients and controls shared twenty-nine CD8+ CDR3 sequences, which appeared highly expressed in patients and within their immunodominant clones.

The J gene is TRBJ2-5, the V gene TRBV9; D unresolved. This TCR was sampled from a human donor in good health, serving as a control. Source material: sorted CD4+, CD8+, or CD8+CD57+ T cells (not recorded which) from PBMCs. CDR3 region: CASSQTIGQLDGQETQYF. DNA for the CDR3: TGTGCCAGCAGCCAAACAATCGGTCAGCTAGACGGGCAAGAGACCCAGTACTTC.